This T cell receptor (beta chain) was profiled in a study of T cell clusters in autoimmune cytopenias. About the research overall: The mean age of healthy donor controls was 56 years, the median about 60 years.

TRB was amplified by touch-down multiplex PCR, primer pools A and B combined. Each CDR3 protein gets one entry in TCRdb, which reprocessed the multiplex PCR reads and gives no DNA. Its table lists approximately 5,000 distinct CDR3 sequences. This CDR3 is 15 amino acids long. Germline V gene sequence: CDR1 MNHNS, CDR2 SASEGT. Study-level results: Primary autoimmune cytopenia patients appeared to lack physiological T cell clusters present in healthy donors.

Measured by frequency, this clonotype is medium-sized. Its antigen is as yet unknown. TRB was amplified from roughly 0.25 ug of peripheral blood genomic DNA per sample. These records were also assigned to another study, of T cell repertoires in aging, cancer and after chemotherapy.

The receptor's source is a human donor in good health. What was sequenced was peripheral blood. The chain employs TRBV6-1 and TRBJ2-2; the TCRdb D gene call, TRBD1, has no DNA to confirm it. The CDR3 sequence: CASSGGAANTGELFF.